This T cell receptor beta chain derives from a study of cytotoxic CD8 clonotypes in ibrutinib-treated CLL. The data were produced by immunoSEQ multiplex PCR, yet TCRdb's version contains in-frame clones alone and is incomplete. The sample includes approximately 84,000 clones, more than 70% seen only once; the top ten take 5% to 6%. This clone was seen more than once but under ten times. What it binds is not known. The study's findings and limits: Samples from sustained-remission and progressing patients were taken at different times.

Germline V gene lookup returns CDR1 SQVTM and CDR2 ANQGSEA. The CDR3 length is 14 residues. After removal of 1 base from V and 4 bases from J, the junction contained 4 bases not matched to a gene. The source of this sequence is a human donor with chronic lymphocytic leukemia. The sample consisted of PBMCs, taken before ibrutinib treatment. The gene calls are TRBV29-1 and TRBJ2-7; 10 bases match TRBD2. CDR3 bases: TGCAGCGTTGAAGCTAGCGGGAGTGGGTACGAGCAGTACTTC. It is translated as CSVEASGSGYEQYF.